This TCR beta chain appears in the sequencing data of a study of blood T cell repertoires in COVID-19. Profiling relied on immunoSEQ multiplex PCR, and the TCRdb table lists in-frame clones only, not all of them. The sample has 150,000 to 200,000 clones; about 83% are singletons. The CDR3 is 14 amino acids. Germline CDR1 and CDR2: SGHNT and YYREEE (reference sequence). V gave up 3 bases and J gave up 4 bases, with 13 bases separating them. The V gene is TRBV5-4, the J gene TRBJ1-1; TRBD1 might be the D (5 bases). Sequenced input: peripheral blood. This TCR derives from a woman between 18 and 29 years old who had recovered from COVID-19. This chain's CDR3 is CASSSVSGGTEAFF. The DNA for the CDR3 is TGTGCCAGCAGCTCGGTTTCGGGGGGCACTGAAGCTTTCTTT.